Presented here are 3 T cell receptor beta chains from one specimen sequenced in a study of vaccination and CD4 T cells after COVID-19. Specified treatment: roughly 10-day PBMC culture with coronavirus spike peptide pools or control peptides (ViraFEST assay). No antigen has been assigned to these receptors. CD4+ T cells that had been cultured provided DNA sequenced with the Oncomine TCR Beta short-read assay. TCRdb independently ran MiXCR on the PCR reads; one entry per CDR3 protein. The sample shows more than 4,500 distinct CDR3 sequences, less than 60% of them seen only once. Sequencing input: CD4+ T cells from blood, cultured in vitro. The receptor source for this set is a human donor who had recovered from COVID-19.

The genes are TRBV2 and TRBJ2-1; 16 nucleotides align to TRBD2. V shed 7 bases and J 8 bases; nucleotides not matched to a gene: 11. This CDR3 has 17 amino acids. Germline V gives CDR1 SNHLY, CDR2 FYNNEI. In DNA, the CDR3 is TGTGCCAGCATTCCGGGACTAGCGGGGGGGCAGTCGGATGAGCAGTTCTTC. Translating it yields CASIPGLAGGQSDEQFF.

The rearrangement joins TRBV18 to TRBJ1-6; D is unclear. V was clipped by 3 bases and J by 7 bases, with 10 bases between them. Germline V CDR1 and CDR2: KGHSH, LQKENI. CDR3 length: 14 residues. CDR3 residues: CASSPEAFNSPLHF. DNA for the CDR3: TGTGCCAGCTCACCGGAAGCTTTCAATTCACCCCTCCACTTT.

The genes are TRBV24-1 and TRBJ2-1; 11 bases map to TRBD2. Germline V gene lookup returns CDR1 KGHDR and CDR2 SFDVKD. Losses at the gene ends were 1 base for V and 7 bases for J; bases not matched to a gene: 8. CDR3 length: 17 amino acids. The CDR3 sequence: CATSDFRASGRRNEQFF. The CDR3 DNA sequence: TGTGCCACCAGTGATTTCCGGGCTAGCGGGAGGAGGAATGAGCAGTTCTTC.